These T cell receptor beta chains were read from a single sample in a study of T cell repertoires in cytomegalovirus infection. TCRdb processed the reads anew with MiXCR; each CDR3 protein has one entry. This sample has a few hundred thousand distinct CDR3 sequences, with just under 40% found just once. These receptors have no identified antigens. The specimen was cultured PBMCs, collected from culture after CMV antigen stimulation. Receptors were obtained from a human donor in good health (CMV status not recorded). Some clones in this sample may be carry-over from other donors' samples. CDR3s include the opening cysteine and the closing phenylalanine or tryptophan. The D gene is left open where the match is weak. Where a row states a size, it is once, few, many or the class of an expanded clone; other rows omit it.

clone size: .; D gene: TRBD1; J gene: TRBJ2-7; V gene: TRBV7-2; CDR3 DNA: TGTGCCAGCAGCTTAGTGGGACAGGGGTACGAGCAGTACTTC; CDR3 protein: CASSLVGQGYEQYF
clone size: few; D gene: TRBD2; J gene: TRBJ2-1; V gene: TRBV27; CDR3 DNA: TGTGCCAGCAGTTCAATGACTAGCGGGAGGTACCTTACTACTGAGCAGTTCTTC; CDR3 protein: CASSSMTSGRYLTTEQFF
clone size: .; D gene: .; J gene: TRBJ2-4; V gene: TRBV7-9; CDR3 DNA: TGTGCCAGCAGCTTTGGCAGTCTGGCCAAAAACATTCAGTACTTC; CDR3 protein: CASSFGSLAKNIQYF
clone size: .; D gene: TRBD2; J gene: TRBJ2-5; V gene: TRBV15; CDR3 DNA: TGTGCCACCAGCAGAGATGATGGCGGGGGGGCAAGACAAGAGACCCAGTACTTC; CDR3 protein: CATSRDDGGGARQETQYF
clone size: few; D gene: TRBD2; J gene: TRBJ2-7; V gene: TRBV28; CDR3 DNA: TGTGCCAGCAGTCCGGCATTAGCGGGACCCCCCTTGGGGCAGTACTTC; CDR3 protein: CASSPALAGPPLGQYF
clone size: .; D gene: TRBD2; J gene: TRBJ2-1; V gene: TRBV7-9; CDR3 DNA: TGTGCCAGCAGCTTGCGAAAGCGGGGGGGTAACAATGAGCAGTTCTTC; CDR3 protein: CASSLRKRGGNNEQFF
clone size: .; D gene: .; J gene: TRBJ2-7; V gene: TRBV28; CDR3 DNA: TGTGCCAGCAGTTGGACCCCGGGACTGAGTTACTACGAGCAGTACTTC; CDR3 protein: CASSWTPGLSYYEQYF
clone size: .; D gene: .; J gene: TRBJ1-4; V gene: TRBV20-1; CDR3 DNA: TGCAGTGCTCAACGGGGGGCGGGTGAAAAACTGTTTTTT; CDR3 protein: CSAQRGAGEKLFF
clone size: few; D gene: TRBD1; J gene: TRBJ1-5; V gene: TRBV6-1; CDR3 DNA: TGTGCCAGCAGCCGGACAGGGTCGATTAATCAGCCCCAGCATTTT; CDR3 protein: CASSRTGSINQPQHF
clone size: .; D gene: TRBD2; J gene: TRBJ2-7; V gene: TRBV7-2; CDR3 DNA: TGTGCCAGCAGCTTAAATCCGGGGGGGACCTACGAGCAGTACTTC; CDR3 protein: CASSLNPGGTYEQYF
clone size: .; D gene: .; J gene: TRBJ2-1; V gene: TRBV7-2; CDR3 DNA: TGTGCCAGCAGCTTAGACGTGGGGCGGAAAGCGTACAATGAGCAGTTCTTC; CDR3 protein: CASSLDVGRKAYNEQFF
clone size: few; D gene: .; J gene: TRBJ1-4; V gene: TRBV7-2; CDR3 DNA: TGTGCCAGCCGGGGGAGGGGGGAAAAACTGTTTTTT; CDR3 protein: CASRGRGEKLFF
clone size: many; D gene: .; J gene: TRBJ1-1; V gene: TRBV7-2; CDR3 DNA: TGTGCCAGCCTACCCCTTCAGAGGGGGGAGACTGAAGCTTTCTTT; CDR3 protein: CASLPLQRGETEAFF
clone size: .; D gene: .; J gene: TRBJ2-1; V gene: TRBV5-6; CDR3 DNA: TGTGCCAGCAGCTTCGTGGGGGTAGTTGAGCAGTTCTTC; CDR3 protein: CASSFVGVVEQFF
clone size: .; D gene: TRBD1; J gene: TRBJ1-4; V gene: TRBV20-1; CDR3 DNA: TGCAGTGCACCGGGACAGGGTCGGGAAAAACTGTTTTTT; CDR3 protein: CSAPGQGREKLFF
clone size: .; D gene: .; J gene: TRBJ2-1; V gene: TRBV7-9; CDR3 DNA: TGTGCCAGCAGCTTAGGATTCAGTCGCTACAATGAGCAGTTCTTC; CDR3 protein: CASSLGFSRYNEQFF
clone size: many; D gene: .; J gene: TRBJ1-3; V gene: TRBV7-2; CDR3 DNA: TGTGCCAGCAGCTGGAATCCAGTGGGGGGAAACACCATATATTTT; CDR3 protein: CASSWNPVGGNTIYF
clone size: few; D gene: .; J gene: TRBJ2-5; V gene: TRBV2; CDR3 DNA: TGTGCCAGCAGTGAGGTGGAGACCCAGTACTTC; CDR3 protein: CASSEVETQYF
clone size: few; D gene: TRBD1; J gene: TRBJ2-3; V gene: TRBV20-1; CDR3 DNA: TGCAGTGCTAGAGAATTCACAGGGGGCCGCAGAGATACGCAGTATTTT; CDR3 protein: CSAREFTGGRRDTQYF
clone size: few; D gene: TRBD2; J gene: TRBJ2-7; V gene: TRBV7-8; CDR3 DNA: TGTGCCAGCAGCTTATCGACTAGCGGGAGAAGCGAGCAGTACTTC; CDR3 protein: CASSLSTSGRSEQYF
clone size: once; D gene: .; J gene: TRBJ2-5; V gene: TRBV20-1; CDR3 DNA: TGCAGTGCTAGAGATCAGGGAGAGACCCAGTACTTC; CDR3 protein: CSARDQGETQYF
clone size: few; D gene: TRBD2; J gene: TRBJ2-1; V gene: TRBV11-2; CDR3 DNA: TGTGCCAGCAGCTTAAACATCGTGTCTAGCGGGAGGAAACACAATGAGCAGTTCTTC; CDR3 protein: CASSLNIVSSGRKHNEQFF
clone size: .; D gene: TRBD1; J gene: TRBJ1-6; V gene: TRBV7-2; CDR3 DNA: TGTGCCAGCAGCGATCCGGGACAGGGGGATTTT; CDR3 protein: CASSDPGQGDF
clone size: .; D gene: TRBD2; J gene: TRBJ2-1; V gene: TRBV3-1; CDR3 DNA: TGTGCCAGCACCGCCCCCGGGACTAGCGGGAGGGCAGGGCAGTTCTTC; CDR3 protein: CASTAPGTSGRAGQFF
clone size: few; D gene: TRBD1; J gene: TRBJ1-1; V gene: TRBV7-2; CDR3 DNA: TGTGCCAGCAGCTCACAGGGGTTGTACACTGAAGCTTTCTTT; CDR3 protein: CASSSQGLYTEAFF
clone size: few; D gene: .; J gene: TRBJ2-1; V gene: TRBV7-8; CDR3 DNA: TGTGCCAGCAGCTTAGTACGGGAGACTGACAATGAGCAGTTCTTC; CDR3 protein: CASSLVRETDNEQFF
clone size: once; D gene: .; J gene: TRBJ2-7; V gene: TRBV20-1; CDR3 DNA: TGCAGTGCTAGCAGGGTAGGGACCCGAGAGCAGTACTTC; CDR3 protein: CSASRVGTREQYF
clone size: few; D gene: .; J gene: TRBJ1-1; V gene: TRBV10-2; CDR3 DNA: TGCGCCAGCAGTGAGTGGGGGGAGGGCACTGAAGCTTTCTTT; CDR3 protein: CASSEWGEGTEAFF
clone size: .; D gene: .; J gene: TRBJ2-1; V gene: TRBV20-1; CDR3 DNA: TGCAGTGCTAGCCCCCCGACAGGCCCGTTGTACAATGAGCAGTTCTTC; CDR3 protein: CSASPPTGPLYNEQFF
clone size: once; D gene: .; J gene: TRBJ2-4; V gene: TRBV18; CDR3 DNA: TGTGCCAGCTCACATCTTTCTGGAGCGATCCAAAACATTCAGTACTTC; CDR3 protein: CASSHLSGAIQNIQYF
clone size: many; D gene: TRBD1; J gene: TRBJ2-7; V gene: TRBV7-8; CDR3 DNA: TGTGCCAGCAGCTTAGCGCCTGGGACAGTTCCCACTACCTACGAGCAGTACTTC; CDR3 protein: CASSLAPGTVPTTYEQYF
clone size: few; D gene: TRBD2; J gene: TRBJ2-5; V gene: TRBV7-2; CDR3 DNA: TGTGCCAGCAGCCATCCGACTAGCGGGGGGGAAGAGACCCAGTACTTC; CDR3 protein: CASSHPTSGGEETQYF
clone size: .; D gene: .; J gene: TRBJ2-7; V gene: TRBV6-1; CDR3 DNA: TGTGCCAGCAGTGAAGTCTTGTCCGAGCAGTACTTC; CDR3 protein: CASSEVLSEQYF
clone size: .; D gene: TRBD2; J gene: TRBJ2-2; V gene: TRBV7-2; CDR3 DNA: TGTGCCAGCAGCTTCCTCGTGACTAGCGGGACTAACACCGGGGAGCTGTTTTTT; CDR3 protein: CASSFLVTSGTNTGELFF
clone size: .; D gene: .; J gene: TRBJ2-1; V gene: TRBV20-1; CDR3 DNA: TGCAGTGCTAGATATGGGCGCGGGGGCTATTCCTACAATGAGCAGTTCTTC; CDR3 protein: CSARYGRGGYSYNEQFF
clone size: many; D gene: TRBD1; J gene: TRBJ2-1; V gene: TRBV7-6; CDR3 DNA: TGTGCCAGCAGCTCCCGGACAGGGATATACAATGAGCAGTTCTTC; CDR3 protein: CASSSRTGIYNEQFF
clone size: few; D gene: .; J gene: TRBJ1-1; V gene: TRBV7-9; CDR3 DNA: TGTGCCAGCAGCTTCCTCTCGTTCATGAACACTGAAGCTTTCTTT; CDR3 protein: CASSFLSFMNTEAFF
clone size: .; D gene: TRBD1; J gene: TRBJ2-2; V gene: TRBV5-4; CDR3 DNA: TGTGCCAGCAGCTTGGGTGGGACAGGATACACCGGGGAGCTGTTTTTT; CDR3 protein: CASSLGGTGYTGELFF
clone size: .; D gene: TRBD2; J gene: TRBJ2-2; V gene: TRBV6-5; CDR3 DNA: TGTGCCAGCAGTTACCTGACTAGCGGGAGACCCGGGGAGCTGTTTTTT; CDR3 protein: CASSYLTSGRPGELFF
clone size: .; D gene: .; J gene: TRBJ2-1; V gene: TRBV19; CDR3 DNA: TGTGCCAGTAGTATCGCCAGGGCCCATGAGCAGTTCTTC; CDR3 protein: CASSIARAHEQFF
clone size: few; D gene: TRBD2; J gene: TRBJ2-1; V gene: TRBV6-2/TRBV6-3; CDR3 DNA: TGTGCCAGCAGCCCAGCGGGAGCAGGCTACAATGAGCAGTTCTTC; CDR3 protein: CASSPAGAGYNEQFF
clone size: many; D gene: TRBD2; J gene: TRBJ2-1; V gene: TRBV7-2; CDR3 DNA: TGTGCCAGCAGCCTGGGACTAGCGGGCAGCTACAATGAGCAGTTCTTC; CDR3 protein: CASSLGLAGSYNEQFF
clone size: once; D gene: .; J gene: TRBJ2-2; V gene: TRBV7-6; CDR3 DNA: TGTGCCAGCAGCCCGACAGTGAACACCGGGGAGCTGTTTTTT; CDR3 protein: CASSPTVNTGELFF
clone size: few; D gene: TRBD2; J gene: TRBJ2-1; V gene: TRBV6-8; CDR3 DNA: TGTGCCAGCAGGGCTGGACTAGCGGGGTACAATGAGCAGTTCTTC; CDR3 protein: CASRAGLAGYNEQFF
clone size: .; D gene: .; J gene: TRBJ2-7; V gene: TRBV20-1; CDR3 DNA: TGCAGTGCTATTGATTCTGGCGAGCAGTACTTC; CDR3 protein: CSAIDSGEQYF
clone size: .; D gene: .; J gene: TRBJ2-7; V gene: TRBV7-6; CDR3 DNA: TGTGCCAGCAGCTTAGACCATAGCCTGGGGTACGAGCAGTACTTC; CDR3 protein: CASSLDHSLGYEQYF
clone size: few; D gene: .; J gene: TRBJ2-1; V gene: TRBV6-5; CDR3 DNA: TGTGCCAGCAGTTTGGGCCTCAGCTCCTACAATGAGCAGTTCTTC; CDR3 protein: CASSLGLSSYNEQFF